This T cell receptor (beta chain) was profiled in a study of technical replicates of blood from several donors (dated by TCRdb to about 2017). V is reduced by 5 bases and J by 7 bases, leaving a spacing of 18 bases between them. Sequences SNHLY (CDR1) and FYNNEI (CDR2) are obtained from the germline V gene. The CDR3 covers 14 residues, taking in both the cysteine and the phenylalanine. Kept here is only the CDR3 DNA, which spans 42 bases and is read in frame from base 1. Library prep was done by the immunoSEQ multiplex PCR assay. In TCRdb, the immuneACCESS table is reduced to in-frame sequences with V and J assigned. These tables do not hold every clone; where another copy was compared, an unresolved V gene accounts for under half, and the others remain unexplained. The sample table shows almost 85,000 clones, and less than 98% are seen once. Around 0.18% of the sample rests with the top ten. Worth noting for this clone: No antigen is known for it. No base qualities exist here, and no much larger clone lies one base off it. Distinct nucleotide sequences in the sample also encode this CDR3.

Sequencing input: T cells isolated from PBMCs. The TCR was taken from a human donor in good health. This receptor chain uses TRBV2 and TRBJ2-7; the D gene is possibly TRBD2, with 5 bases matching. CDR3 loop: CASSTGLNVMEQYF. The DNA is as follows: TGTGCCAGCAGTACCGGACTTAACGTAATGGAGCAGTACTTC.